The 15 T cell receptor beta chains in this list originate from one sample, sequenced in a study of cytomegalovirus exposure and HLA in healthy donors (dated by TCRdb to 2016 to 2017). Library generation was performed with the immunoSEQ multiplex PCR assay. The multiplex PCR relied on a mix of 60 forward primers for TCR Vbeta segments and 13 reverse primers for TCR Jbeta segments. TCRdb limited this immuneACCESS table to in-frame rearrangements with V and J called. A share of clones is missing; checked studies link under half to unresolved V genes, and the rest is unexplained. The sample table holds around 81,000 clones, of which about 64% were seen once. The leading ten clones occupy 5.7% of the sample. Sequencing was carried out using PBMCs. Receptor source: a young man in good health and CMV-seropositive.

This clone came up a few times. The chain links TRBV11-2 to TRBJ1-2; 8 positions agree with TRBD1. Trimming removed 4 bases from V and 4 bases from J; junction bases left unmatched: 2. Germline values: CDR1 SGHAT, CDR2 FQNNGV. CDR3 size: 13 residues. The chain's CDR3 is CASSSRGPYGYTF. The DNA of the CDR3 is TGTGCCAGCAGCTCCAGGGGGCCCTATGGCTACACCTTC.

The genes are TRBV11-2 and TRBJ1-1; 7 bases map to TRBD1. The CDR3 runs 13 residues. V dropped 1 base and J dropped 7; count of bases not matched to a gene: 3. Looked up from germline, CDR1 is SGHAT and CDR2 is FQNNGV. For the CDR3, the DNA is TGTGCCAGCAGCTTAGCACAGGGGCTTGAAGCTTTCTTT. This sequence encodes CASSLAQGLEAFF.

The rearrangement joins TRBV2 to TRBJ2-7; TRBD2 aligns across 13 bases. This CDR3 region has 18 residues. Germline V gene lookup returns CDR1 SNHLY and CDR2 FYNNEI. V gave up 7 bases and J gave up 2 bases; unmatched junction bases: 14. This CDR3 reads CASTTMGLAGSRAYEQYF. Written as DNA, the CDR3 is TGTGCCAGCACCACAATGGGACTAGCGGGATCACGCGCCTACGAGCAGTACTTC.

This chain connects TRBV4-3 to TRBJ2-2, with TRBD2 matching 15 bases. The V segment lost 4 bases and the J segment 0 bases; nucleotides outside the gene matches: 6. The germline V gene has CDR1 LGHNA and CDR2 YSLEER. The CDR3 runs 19 residues. The CDR3 loop reads CASSRGLAGGFANTGELFF. DNA for the CDR3: TGCGCCAGCAGCCGAGGACTAGCGGGAGGGTTCGCGAACACCGGGGAGCTGTTTTTT.

The gene calls are TRBV10-3 and TRBJ2-1; the match to TRBD2 covers 9 bases. Germline assignment: CDR1 ENHRY and CDR2 SYGVKD. The CDR3 runs 16 residues. The junction had 10 bases not matched to a gene; V was cut back by 6 bases and J by 4 bases. The DNA of the CDR3 is TGTGCCATCAGCAAGACTAGCGGAGAGCTTTACAATGAGCAGTTCTTC. Translated, it gives CAISKTSGELYNEQFF.

This clone was observed a few times. The chain uses TRBV14 and TRBJ2-3, with 9 bases identical to TRBD1. Germline lookup yields CDR1 SGHDN and CDR2 FVKESK. V lost 1 base, J lost 4 bases, and 3 bases stayed unmatched. CDR3 length equals 15 residues. The chain's CDR3 is CASSQGTGVADTQYF. CDR3 bases: TGTGCCAGCAGCCAAGGGACAGGGGTAGCAGATACGCAGTATTTT.

This clone was observed a handful of times. This chain uses TRBV7-3 with TRBJ2-2, with 8 bases identical to TRBD1. The CDR3 covers 15 residues. The trim removed 6 bases at V and 3 bases at J, leaving 6 bases unmatched. Germline loops: CDR1 SGHTA, CDR2 FQGTGA. The CDR3: CASSSRTGYTGELFF. CDR3 nucleotide sequence: TGTGCCAGCAGTTCCCGGACAGGGTACACCGGGGAGCTGTTTTTT. Supplemented by reference TRBV7-3 and TRBJ2-2, the full variable domain reads GAGVSQTPSNKVTEKGKYVELRCDPISGHTALYWYRQSLGQGPEFLIYFQGTGAADDSGLPNDRFFAVRPEGSVSTLKIQRTERGDSAVYLCASSSRTGYTGELFFGEGSRLTVL.

V and J are TRBV6-5 and TRBJ2-7, with a weak D call TRBD2 (7 bases). Trimming removed 4 bases from V and 4 bases from J, with 17 bases in between. CDR1 and CDR2 (germline): MNHEY, SVGAGI. This CDR3 spans 15 amino acids. The CDR3 loop is CASSLGGANSYEQYF. DNA for the CDR3: TGTGCCAGCAGTTTAGGGGGGGCCAATTCTTACGAGCAGTACTTC.

This chain links TRBV2 with TRBJ2-5; TRBD2 matches 15 bases. Per the germline V gene, CDR1 is SNHLY and CDR2 is FYNNEI. V lost 8 bases and J lost 1; bases outside the gene matches: 5. CDR3 size: 16 residues. The CDR3 DNA reads TGTGCCAGCTGGACTAGCGGGAGGGTTGTCCAAGAGACCCAGTACTTC. Its protein is CASWTSGRVVQETQYF.

This clone was seen a few times. The rearrangement uses TRBV27 and TRBJ2-7, with 11 bases fitting TRBD2. J was trimmed by 4 bases and V by 2 bases; bases with no gene match: 4. The CDR3 has 15 amino acids. Germline-derived CDR1 and CDR2 are MNHEY and SMNVEV (reference sequence). Here the CDR3 DNA reads TGTGCCAGCAGTTTAAGGCCTAGCGGGAGGTACGAGCAGTACTTC. It translates to CASSLRPSGRYEQYF.

This clone was seen a single time. The J gene is TRBJ2-2, the V gene TRBV5-4, with 7 bases lining up with TRBD1. CDR3 length: 15 residues. With V trimmed by 5 bases and J by 0 bases, 4 bases remained unmatched. CDR1 SGHNT and CDR2 YYREEE come from the germline V gene (reference sequence). The CDR3 DNA sequence: TGTGCCAGCAGGCCGACAGGGTCGAACACCGGGGAGCTGTTTTTT. Its translation: CASRPTGSNTGELFF. The variable domain in full, with the rest retrieved from reference TRBV5-4 and TRBJ2-2, is ETGVTQSPTHLIKTRGQQVTLRCSSQSGHNTVSWYQQALGQGPQFIFQYYREEENGRGNFPPRFSGLQFPNYSSELNVNALELDDSALYLCASRPTGSNTGELFFGEGSRLTVL.

CDR3 sequence (DNA): TGTGCCAGCTCGGGAGGGGGCTCTTATAACGAGCAGTACTTC. Amino acids: CASSGGGSYNEQYF. This chain uses TRBV9 with TRBJ2-7; possible D gene TRBD2, 8 bases. The V gene's germline CDR1 is SGDLS and CDR2 YYNGEE. Trimming cost V 7 bases and J 5 bases, with 19 bases left between them. The CDR3 is 14 amino acids.

This clone has only a few counts. The chain is built from TRBV9 and TRBJ2-2; possible D gene TRBD2, 6 bases. The CDR3 is made up of 14 amino acids. Germline V CDR1 and CDR2: SGDLS, YYNGEE. Trimming removed 5 bases at V and 3 bases at J, with 11 bases between. The CDR3 is CASRRASDTGELFF. DNA for the CDR3: TGTGCCAGCAGGAGGGCTAGCGACACCGGGGAGCTGTTTTTT.

The chain is built from TRBV28 and TRBJ2-7, with D perhaps matching TRBD1 (6 bases). CDR1 and CDR2 from the germline V gene are MDHEN and SYDVKM. This CDR3 contains 15 residues. The V end lost 8 bases, the J end lost 6 bases, and 23 bases lay between the germline ends. CDR3 nucleotide sequence: TGTGCCAGCCAAGTTTGGGGGACACAGGGCATCGAGCAGTACTTC. Its protein product is CASQVWGTQGIEQYF.

J is TRBJ1-2 and V is TRBV19; 7 nucleotides match TRBD1. This CDR3 contains 13 residues. Germline V CDR1 and CDR2: LNHDA, SQIVND (reference sequence). J was trimmed by 5 bases and V by 5 bases; bases with no gene match: 5. CDR3 sequence reads: CASSADRHYGYTF. The CDR3 nucleotides read TGTGCCAGTAGTGCGGACAGGCATTATGGCTACACCTTC.